This T cell receptor beta chain originates from a study of blood T cells in healthy people across ages. The CDR3 contains 14 residues. Looked up from germline, CDR1 is GTSNPN and CDR2 is SVGIG (reference sequence). With 3 bases removed from V and 3 bases from J, the gap between germline ends came to 15 bases. A few counts support this clonotype. PCR was performed a second time for about 6 to 12 cycles using a sample-barcoded 5' primer and a J-beta primer mix. TCRdb fed the 5' RACE reads into MiXCR, producing one record per CDR3 protein. The sample consists of about 770,000 distinct CDR3 sequences, approximately 44% of them appearing once.

Source material: blood. This sequence joins TRBV30 and TRBJ2-7; D perhaps matches TRBD1 (5 bases). The clonotype was recovered from a man aged 60 to 69 in good health. The CDR3 protein is CAWRRQGVYYEQYF. CDR3 nucleotides: TGTGCCTGGAGAAGGCAGGGTGTTTACTACGAGCAGTACTTC.